A single sample gave rise to the 26 T cell receptor beta chains below, sequenced in a study of shared clonotypes between healthy human individuals. Using immunoSEQ multiplex PCR, the repertoire was profiled, and TCRdb retains in-frame clones only, with some absent. The data hold hundreds of thousands of clones, with approximately 97% observed a single time. Sequenced: naive CD4+ T cells sorted from blood. Subset defined: CD45RA+ positively selected. Receptors were obtained from a woman in her 30s in good health.

The V gene is TRBV28, the J gene TRBJ1-5, with 7 positions matching TRBD1. J lost 6 bases, V lost 2 bases, and 4 bases had no gene match. The CDR3 runs to 14 residues. Germline CDR1 and CDR2: MDHEN and SYDVKM. DNA for the CDR3: TGTGCCAGCAGTTTAGAGACAGGGAGTCAGCCCCAGCATTTT. Translation: CASSLETGSQPQHF.

This chain connects TRBV29-1 to TRBJ2-5; D perhaps matches TRBD2 (6 bases). The DNA matches TRBJ2-7 better at its end, which makes the J call doubtful. Germline CDR1 SQVTM, CDR2 ANQGSEA. The CDR3 is made up of 14 amino acids. The CDR3 sequence is CSVVSSGQSYEQYF. CDR3 DNA: TGCAGCGTTGTATCCAGCGGGCAATCCTACGAGCAGTACTTC.

CDR3 residues: CASSPVGDAYNEQFF. CDR3 bases: TGTGCCAGCTCACCAGTGGGAGACGCCTACAATGAGCAGTTCTTC. This sequence joins TRBV18 and TRBJ2-1; tentative D call: TRBD2 (5 bases). Germline CDR1 and CDR2: KGHSH and LQKENI. Trimming took off 2 bases at V and 2 bases at J, with 10 bases between the two ends. This CDR3 spans 15 amino acids.

This chain connects TRBV15 to TRBJ2-7, with D perhaps matching TRBD1 (5 bases). CDR3 length: 16 residues. V shed 2 bases and J shed 5 bases, with 19 bases lying between them. Germline V gene lookup returns CDR1 LNHNV and CDR2 YYDKDF (reference sequence). The DNA of the CDR3 is TGTGCCACCAGCAGAATCCTCAGGGTTACTGGAGACGAGCAGTACTTC. It encodes CATSRILRVTGDEQYF.

This CDR3 reads CASKKGVSGNTIYF. The CDR3 DNA reads as TGTGCCAGCAAAAAAGGGGTCTCTGGAAACACCATATATTTT. V is TRBV27 and J is TRBJ1-3; tentative D call: TRBD1 (5 bases). The germline CDR1 and CDR2 sequences are MNHEY and SMNVEV (reference sequence). This CDR3 has 14 residues. V lost 7 bases and J 0 bases, leaving 10 bases between the germline ends.

CDR3 coding DNA: TGTGCCTGGAGTGTCCGACTAGCGGGAGGGGCCGATACGCAGTATTTT. Protein product: CAWSVRLAGGADTQYF. The chain couples TRBV30 to TRBJ2-3; 14 nucleotides align to TRBD2. The germline CDR1 and CDR2 sequences are GTSNPN and SVGIG (reference sequence). The CDR3 is made up of 16 amino acids. V lost 0 bases, J lost 6 bases, and 5 bases stayed unmatched.

The genes are TRBV27 and TRBJ2-3, with D hard to call. Germline CDR1 reads MNHEY; CDR2 reads SMNVEV (reference sequence). V lost 3 bases and J 0 bases, leaving 4 bases between the germline ends. This CDR3 contains 13 residues. The CDR3 DNA follows: TGTGCCAGCAGTTTCCAAAGCACAGATACGCAGTATTTT. It yields the protein CASSFQSTDTQYF.

The rearrangement links TRBV19 to TRBJ1-1, with D hard to call. V lost 6 bases and J 1 base, leaving 12 bases between the germline ends. The CDR3 sequence is 14 residues long. The V gene's germline CDR1 is LNHDA and CDR2 SQIVND (reference sequence). The CDR3 loop is CASSVQLGNTEAFF. CDR3 in DNA: TGTGCCAGTAGCGTCCAACTTGGGAACACTGAAGCTTTCTTT. The complete variable domain, with remaining parts taken from reference TRBV19 and TRBJ1-1, reads DGGITQSPKYLFRKEGQNVTLSCEQNLNHDAMYWYRQDPGQGLRLIYYSQIVNDFQKGDIAEGYSVSREKKESFPLTVTSAQKNPTAFYLCASSVQLGNTEAFFGQGTRLTVV.

CDR3 coding DNA: TGTGCCAGCAACCGACACCTACGGGAGACCCAGTACTTC. Protein product: CASNRHLRETQYF. The gene calls are TRBV21-1 and TRBJ2-5; TRBD1, the D gene given by the table, was not confirmed from the DNA. TRBV21-1 represents a pseudogene. The CDR3 spans 13 residues.

As DNA, the CDR3 is TGTGCCAGTAGTTATCCTCGGGTGAACACCGGGGAGCTGTTTTTT. Translated: CASSYPRVNTGELFF. The V call is TRBV19, the J call TRBJ2-2; D gene ambiguous. V was trimmed by 5 bases and J by 1 base, leaving 11 bases between them. CDR1 LNHDA and CDR2 SQIVND come from the germline V gene (reference sequence). The CDR3 loop spans 15 amino acids.

V and J are TRBV18 and TRBJ1-1; tentatively, D is TRBD1 (6 bases). Looked up from germline, CDR1 is KGHSH and CDR2 is LQKENI. Between the trimmed V and J ends, which lost 5 bases and 3 bases, there was a span of 10 bases. The CDR3 spans 13 residues. The CDR3 DNA follows: TGTGCCAGCTCAAACAGGGAGGACACTGAAGCTTTCTTT. Translated, it gives CASSNREDTEAFF.

The chain is built from TRBV5-1 and TRBJ2-3; 7 bases are shared with TRBD1. The J segment lost 2 bases and the V segment lost 4 bases, leaving 4 bases of the junction unmatched. This CDR3 has 14 residues. The germline CDR1 and CDR2 sequences are SGHRS and YFSETQ. The CDR3 sequence: CASSPGQNTDTQYF. The CDR3, as DNA: TGCGCCAGCAGCCCGGGACAGAACACAGATACGCAGTATTTT.

The J gene is TRBJ2-6, the V gene TRBV5-1; TRBD1 matches at 12 bases. The CDR3 is made up of 21 amino acids. Germline V lookup: CDR1 SGHRS, CDR2 YFSETQ. With V trimmed by 5 bases and J by 0 bases, 15 bases remained unmatched. DNA of the CDR3: TGCGCCAGCAGGCGGCCGGGACAGGGGGCATCGGGGCTCTCTGGGGCCAACGTCCTGACTTTC. The encoded protein is CASRRPGQGASGLSGANVLTF.

The chain joins TRBV12-5 to TRBJ1-5; the D gene is possibly TRBD1 (5 bases). Germline CDR1 reads LGHNT; CDR2 reads FRNRAP. This CDR3 comprises 13 residues. The germline V and J ends were trimmed by 7 bases and 8 bases, with 15 bases remaining between them. The CDR3 DNA sequence: TGTGCTAGTGCACGGGACGGCCGTGAGCCCCAGCATTTT. Amino acid sequence: CASARDGREPQHF.

The rearrangement uses TRBV25-1 and TRBJ2-1; D might be TRBD1 or TRBD2, each matching 8 bases. V was cut by 6 bases and J by 9 bases, with 24 bases left in between. The CDR3 consists of 16 residues. Germline V gene lookup returns CDR1 MGHDK and CDR2 SYGVNS. The CDR3 loop reads CASRQGASGSPVEQFF. In DNA, the CDR3 is TGTGCCAGCAGGCAGGGGGCAAGCGGGAGCCCTGTTGAGCAGTTCTTC.

The chain has TRBV19 and TRBJ2-1; D is possibly TRBD1 (6 bases). Trimming shortened V by 4 bases and J by 0 bases, and 10 bases separated the two germline ends. Germline CDR1 is LNHDA and CDR2 is SQIVND (reference sequence). This CDR3 has 15 residues. The CDR3 region has the DNA TGTGCCAGTAGTACAGGGGTGGGCTCCTACAATGAGCAGTTCTTC. Translating gives CASSTGVGSYNEQFF.

This chain uses TRBV28 with TRBJ2-5, with D maybe TRBD1 (6 bases). The J call may be in error: the DNA end matches TRBJ2-7 better. There are 14 residues in the CDR3. Germline values: CDR1 MDHEN, CDR2 SYDVKM. DNA of the CDR3: TGTGCCAGCAGTAAGACAGGATCTACCTACGAGCAGTACTTC. Its translation is CASSKTGSTYEQYF.

Of note for this clone: The sample contains more than one DNA sequence encoding this CDR3. V and J are TRBV5-1 and TRBJ2-6; TRBD2 might be the D (5 bases). Between the trimmed V and J ends, which lost 2 bases and 0 bases, there was a span of 6 bases. Looked up from germline, CDR1 is SGHRS and CDR2 is YFSETQ. The CDR3 spans 15 residues. Here the CDR3 reads CASSLRDSGANVLTF. CDR3 nucleotide sequence: TGCGCCAGCAGCTTACGGGACTCTGGGGCCAACGTCCTGACTTTC.

V usage is TRBV27 and J usage is TRBJ2-2; D may be TRBD1 (5 bases). The CDR3 sequence is 16 residues long. Trimming left V 1 base short and J 2 bases short, with 11 bases between. The germline V gene encodes CDR1 MNHEY and CDR2 SMNVEV (reference sequence). The CDR3 region has the DNA TGTGCCAGCAGTTTATTATTAAGGGGAAACACCGGGGAGCTGTTTTTT. Encoded protein: CASSLLLRGNTGELFF.

V usage is TRBV5-4 and J usage is TRBJ2-2; a possible D gene is TRBD2 (6 bases). Trimming pared 4 bases from V and 1 base from J, leaving 14 bases between. The CDR3 runs 16 residues. CDR1 and CDR2 (germline): SGHNT, YYREEE (reference sequence). CDR3 residues: CASSPAGPMNTGELFF. The CDR3, as DNA: TGTGCCAGCAGCCCGGCGGGACCGATGAACACCGGGGAGCTGTTTTTT.

This chain links TRBV5-4 with TRBJ2-5; 11 bases map to TRBD1. The last part of the DNA fits TRBJ2-7 better; the J call may be wrong. Germline V gene lookup returns CDR1 SGHNT and CDR2 YYREEE (reference sequence). This CDR3 is built from 15 residues. In DNA, the CDR3 is TGTGCCAGCAGCCTGCCGGGACAGGGGGCCTACGAGCAGTACTTC. Translated: CASSLPGQGAYEQYF.

The chain has TRBV28 and TRBJ2-7, with D possibly matching TRBD1 (5 bases). V lost 2 bases and J lost 3, with 11 bases in between. Germline-derived CDR1 and CDR2 are MDHEN and SYDVKM. The CDR3 has 14 amino acids. DNA for the CDR3: TGTGCCAGCAGTTTAGTAGCCAGGGTCTACGAGCAGTACTTC. This gives the protein CASSLVARVYEQYF.

The rearrangement uses TRBV9 and TRBJ2-2, with TRBD1 identical over 8 bases. This CDR3 region has 14 residues. Trimming removed 3 bases from V and 8 bases from J; junction bases left unmatched: 6. From germline, CDR1 is SGDLS and CDR2 YYNGEE. The CDR3 DNA reads TGTGCCAGCAGCGATCAGGGGGCTTCAGGGGAGCTGTTTTTT. It codes for CASSDQGASGELFF.

The chain recombines TRBV19 with TRBJ2-2, with 9 bases identical to TRBD1. The CDR3 is 14 amino acids. With V trimmed by 8 bases and J by 2 bases, 3 bases remained unmatched. Germline V gene data show CDR1 as LNHDA and CDR2 as SQIVND (reference sequence). CDR3 nucleotide sequence: TGTGCCAGTGGGGACAGGGTTAACACCGGGGAGCTGTTTTTT. It translates to CASGDRVNTGELFF.

The chain combines TRBV28 with TRBJ1-5; TRBD1 agrees at 8 bases. The CDR3 consists of 14 residues. Per germline, CDR1 MDHEN and CDR2 SYDVKM. V dropped 8 bases and J dropped 2; count of bases not matched to a gene: 5. Written as DNA, the CDR3 is TGTGCCAGCCGCAAGACAGGGGGCAATCAGCCCCAGCATTTT. It is translated as CASRKTGGNQPQHF.

The chain employs TRBV7-9 and TRBJ2-3; no reliable D call. CDR3 length equals 15 residues. From germline, CDR1 is SEHNR and CDR2 FQNEAQ (reference sequence). Trimming left V 2 bases short and J 0 bases short, with 9 bases between. The DNA for the CDR3 is TGTGCCAGCAGCTTAAGATCAATAAGCACAGATACGCAGTATTTT. This sequence encodes CASSLRSISTDTQYF. The whole variable domain, remainder taken from reference TRBV7-9 and TRBJ2-3, is DTGVSQNPRHKITKRGQNVTFRCDPISEHNRLYWYRQTLGQGPEFLTYFQNEAQLEKSRLLSDRFSAERPKGSFSTLEIQRTEQGDSAMYLCASSLRSISTDTQYFGPGTRLTVL.